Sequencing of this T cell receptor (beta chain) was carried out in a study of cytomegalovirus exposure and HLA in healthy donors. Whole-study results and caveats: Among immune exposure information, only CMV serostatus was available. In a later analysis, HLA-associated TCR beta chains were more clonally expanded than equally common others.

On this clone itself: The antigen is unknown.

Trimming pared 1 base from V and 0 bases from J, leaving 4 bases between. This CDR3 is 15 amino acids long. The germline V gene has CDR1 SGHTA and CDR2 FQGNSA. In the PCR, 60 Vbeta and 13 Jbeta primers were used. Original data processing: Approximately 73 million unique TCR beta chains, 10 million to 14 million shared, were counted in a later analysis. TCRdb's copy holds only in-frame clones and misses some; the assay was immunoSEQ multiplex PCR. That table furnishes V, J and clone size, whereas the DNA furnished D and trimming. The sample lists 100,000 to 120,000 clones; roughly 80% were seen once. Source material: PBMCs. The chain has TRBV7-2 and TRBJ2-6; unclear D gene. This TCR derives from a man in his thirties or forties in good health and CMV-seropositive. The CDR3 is CASSLVASGANVLTF. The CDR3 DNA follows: TGTGCCAGCAGCTTAGTGGCCTCTGGGGCCAACGTCCTGACTTTC.